The 10 T cell receptor beta chains listed next were all sequenced from one sample in a study of pediatric ulcerative colitis. The table came from immunoSEQ multiplex PCR; TCRdb's copy has only in-frame clones and leaves some out. This sample has about 20,000 clones, with around 74% found just once. Rectal tissue came from one to two pinch biopsies taken at colonoscopy. Sequenced: gut tissue. These receptors all stem from a boy aged 10-17 years with moderate ulcerative colitis.

V gene TRBV4-1 combines with J gene TRBJ1-1; D gene uncertain. CDR1 and CDR2 from the germline V gene are MGHRA and YSYEKL. This CDR3 is built from 17 residues. The V end lost 5 bases, the J end lost 0 bases, and 19 bases lay between the germline ends. This CDR3 is CASSFRADTTLNTEAFF. Here the CDR3 DNA reads TGCGCCAGCAGCTTCCGGGCCGACACCACTTTGAACACTGAAGCTTTCTTT.

The chain has TRBV6-1 and TRBJ1-3; D is undetermined. The CDR3 totals 14 residues. The germline CDR1 and CDR2 sequences are MNHNS and SASEGT. V dropped 8 bases and J dropped 0 bases, with 11 bases sitting between them. As DNA, the CDR3 is TGTGCCAGCGTGGAACAGTTCTCTGGAAACACCATATATTTT. Amino acid sequence: CASVEQFSGNTIYF.

The sample holds a few counts of this clone. This chain connects TRBV7-8 to TRBJ1-2; possible D gene TRBD1, 5 bases. CDR1 is SGHVS, CDR2 FQNEAQ, per germline. Trimming removed 2 bases at V and 2 bases at J, with 15 bases between. CDR3 length: 16 residues. The CDR3 DNA reads TGTGCCAGCAGCTTAACTTTCCGCGACAGCAACTATGGCTACACCTTC. This encodes CASSLTFRDSNYGYTF. The full variable domain, its missing parts supplied by reference TRBV7-8 and TRBJ1-2, is GAGVSQSPRYKVAKRGQDVALRCDPISGHVSLFWYQQALGQGPEFLTYFQNEAQLDKSGLPSDRFFAERPEGSVSTLKIQRTQQEDSAVYLCASSLTFRDSNYGYTFGSGTRLTVV.

This clone was recorded once. This chain joins TRBV6-5 and TRBJ2-7, with D uncertain. CDR1 is MNHEY and CDR2 is SVGAGI in the germline V gene. Between the trimmed V and J ends, which lost 2 bases and 2 bases, there was a span of 10 bases. The CDR3 sequence is 14 residues long. The CDR3 DNA sequence: TGTGCCAGCAGTTACACGAACTCGGCCTACGAGCAGTACTTC. Translation: CASSYTNSAYEQYF.

The chain employs TRBV28 and TRBJ2-7, with TRBD2 matching 11 bases. There are 13 residues in the CDR3. Germline CDR1 and CDR2: MDHEN and SYDVKM. The V gene end was trimmed by 9 bases and the J gene end by 5 bases; junction bases not matched to a gene: 6. The CDR3 DNA is TGTGCCAGTGGTAGCGGGAGGGTCAACGAGCAGTACTTC. Translation: CASGSGRVNEQYF.

V gene TRBV5-4 combines with J gene TRBJ2-2; maybe TRBD1 (5 bases). Germline assignment: CDR1 SGHNT and CDR2 YYREEE (reference sequence). Trimming shortened V by 2 bases and J by 6 bases, and 11 bases separated the two germline ends. This CDR3 is built from 14 residues. The CDR3: CASSLTGRSGELFF. CDR3 in DNA: TGTGCCAGCAGCTTAACAGGACGGTCCGGGGAGCTGTTTTTT.

This chain links TRBV7-2 with TRBJ2-1; D perhaps matches TRBD2 (6 bases). V lost 2 bases and J 8 bases, leaving 22 bases between the germline ends. The CDR3 is 17 amino acids. CDR1 and CDR2 (germline): SGHTA, FQGNSA. The CDR3 loop reads CASSLTFLREVNDEQFF. The CDR3 DNA is TGTGCCAGCAGCTTAACTTTTTTGCGGGAAGTTAACGATGAGCAGTTCTTC.

The chain links TRBV5-5 to TRBJ1-1, with 7 bases aligning to TRBD1. Looked up from germline, CDR1 is SGHKS and CDR2 is YYEKEE (reference sequence). Unmatched junction bases numbered 7, after V lost 1 base and J lost 7 bases. The CDR3 extends over 14 amino acids. CDR3: CASSLRGPQNEAFF. CDR3 bases: TGTGCCAGCAGCTTGAGGGGGCCCCAAAATGAAGCTTTCTTT.

The rearrangement links TRBV10-1 to TRBJ1-4, with TRBD1 as a possible D gene (5 bases). The CDR3 is 14 residues long. From germline, CDR1 is WNHNN and CDR2 SYGVQD (reference sequence). Trimming left V 8 bases short and J 5 bases short, with 15 bases between. The CDR3 loop reads CASSGAMGNEKLFF. The CDR3 bases are TGCGCCAGCTCCGGGGCCATGGGAAATGAAAAACTGTTTTTT.

V usage is TRBV5-1 and J usage is TRBJ1-2; 8 bases line up with TRBD1. From germline, CDR1 is SGHRS and CDR2 YFSETQ. The V gene end was trimmed by 5 bases and the J gene end by 2 bases; junction bases not matched to a gene: 8. CDR3 size: 15 residues. The CDR3 spells CASRAGQEGNYGYTF. The CDR3 nucleotides are TGCGCCAGCAGGGCGGGACAGGAGGGAAACTATGGCTACACCTTC.